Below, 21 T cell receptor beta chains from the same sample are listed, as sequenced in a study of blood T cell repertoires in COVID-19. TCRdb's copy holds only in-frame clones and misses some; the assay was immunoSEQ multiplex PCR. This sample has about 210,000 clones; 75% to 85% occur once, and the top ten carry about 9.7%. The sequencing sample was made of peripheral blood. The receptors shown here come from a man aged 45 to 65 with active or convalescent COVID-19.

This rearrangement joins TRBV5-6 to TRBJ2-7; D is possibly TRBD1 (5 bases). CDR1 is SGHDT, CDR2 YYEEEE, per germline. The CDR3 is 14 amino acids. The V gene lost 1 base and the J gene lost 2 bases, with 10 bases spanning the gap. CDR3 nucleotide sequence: TGTGCCAGCAGCTTGTGGGGCGGAGCCTACGAGCAGTACTTC. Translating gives CASSLWGGAYEQYF.

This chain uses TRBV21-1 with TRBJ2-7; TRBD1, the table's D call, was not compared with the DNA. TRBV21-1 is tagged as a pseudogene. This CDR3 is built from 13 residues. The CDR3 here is CAREDRATYEQYF. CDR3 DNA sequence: TGTGCCAGGGAAGACAGAGCTACCTACGAGCAGTACTTC.

In DNA, the CDR3 is TGCGCCAGCAGCCGGGGGAGGGGCCTCTCCTACGAGCAGTACTTC. Its protein product is CASSRGRGLSYEQYF. The rearrangement uses TRBV5-1 and TRBJ2-7; 7 bases line up with TRBD2. This CDR3 has 15 residues. Germline V gene lookup returns CDR1 SGHRS and CDR2 YFSETQ. The J segment lost 0 bases and the V segment lost 4 bases, leaving 7 bases of the junction unmatched.

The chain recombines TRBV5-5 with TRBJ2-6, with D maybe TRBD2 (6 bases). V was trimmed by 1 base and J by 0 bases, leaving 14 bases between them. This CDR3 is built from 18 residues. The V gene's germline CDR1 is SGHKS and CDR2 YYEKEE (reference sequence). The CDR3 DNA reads TGTGCCAGCAGCTTGCGTGCTAGCGAGGTCTCTGGGGCCAACGTCCTGACTTTC. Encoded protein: CASSLRASEVSGANVLTF. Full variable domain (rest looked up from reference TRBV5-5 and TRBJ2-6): DAGVTQSPTHLIKTRGQQVTLRCSPISGHKSVSWYQQVLGQGPQFIFQYYEKEERGRGNFPDRFSARQFPNYSSELNVNALLLGDSALYLCASSLRASEVSGANVLTFGAGSRLTVL.

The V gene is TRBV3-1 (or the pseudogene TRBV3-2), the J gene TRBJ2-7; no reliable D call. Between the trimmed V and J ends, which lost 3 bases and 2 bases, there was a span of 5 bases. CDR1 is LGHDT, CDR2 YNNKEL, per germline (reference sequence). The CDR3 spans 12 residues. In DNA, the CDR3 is TGTGCCAGCAGCCATGACACCTACGAGCAGTACTTC. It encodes CASSHDTYEQYF.

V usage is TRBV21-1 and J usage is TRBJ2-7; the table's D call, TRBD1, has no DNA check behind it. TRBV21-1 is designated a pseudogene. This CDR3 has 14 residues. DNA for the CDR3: TGTGCCAGCAGCAATTCGGACAGCTTAGGCGAGCAGTACGTC. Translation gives CASSNSDSLGEQYV.

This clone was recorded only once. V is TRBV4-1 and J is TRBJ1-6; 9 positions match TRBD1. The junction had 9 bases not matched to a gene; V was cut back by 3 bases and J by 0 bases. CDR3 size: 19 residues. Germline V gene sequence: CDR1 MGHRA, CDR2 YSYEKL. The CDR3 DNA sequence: TGCGCCAGCAGCCACCCCTGGGACAGGGATTTCTCCTATAATTCACCCCTCCACTTT. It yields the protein CASSHPWDRDFSYNSPLHF.

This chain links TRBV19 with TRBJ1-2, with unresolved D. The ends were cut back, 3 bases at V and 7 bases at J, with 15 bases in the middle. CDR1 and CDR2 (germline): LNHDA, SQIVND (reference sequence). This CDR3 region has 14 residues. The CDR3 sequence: CASSIEARDGGYTF. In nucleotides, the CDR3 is TGTGCCAGTAGTATCGAGGCGAGGGATGGTGGCTACACCTTC.

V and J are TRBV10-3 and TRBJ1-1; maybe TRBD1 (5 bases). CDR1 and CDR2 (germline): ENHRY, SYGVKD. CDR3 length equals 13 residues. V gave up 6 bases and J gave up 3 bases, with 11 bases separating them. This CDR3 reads CAIRWGEDTEAFF. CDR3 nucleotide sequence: TGTGCCATCAGGTGGGGGGAGGACACTGAAGCTTTCTTT.

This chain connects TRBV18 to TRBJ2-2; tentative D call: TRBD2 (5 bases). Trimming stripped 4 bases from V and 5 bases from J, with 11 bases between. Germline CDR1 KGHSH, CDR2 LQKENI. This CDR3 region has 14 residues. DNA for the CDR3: TGTGCCAGCTCACTCATCCCGGGGACCGGGGAGCTGTTTTTT. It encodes CASSLIPGTGELFF.

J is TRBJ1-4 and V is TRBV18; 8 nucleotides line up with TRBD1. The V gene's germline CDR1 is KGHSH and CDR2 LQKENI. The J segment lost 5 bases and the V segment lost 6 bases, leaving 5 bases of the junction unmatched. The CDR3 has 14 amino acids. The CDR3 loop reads CASSERTGNEKLFF. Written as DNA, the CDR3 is TGTGCCAGCTCGGAGAGGACAGGGAATGAAAAACTGTTTTTT.

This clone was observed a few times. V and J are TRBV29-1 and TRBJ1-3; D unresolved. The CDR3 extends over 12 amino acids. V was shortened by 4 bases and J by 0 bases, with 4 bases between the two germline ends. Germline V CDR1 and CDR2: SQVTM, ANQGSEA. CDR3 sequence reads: CSVGVSGNTIYF. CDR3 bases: TGCAGCGTTGGAGTCTCTGGAAACACCATATATTTT.

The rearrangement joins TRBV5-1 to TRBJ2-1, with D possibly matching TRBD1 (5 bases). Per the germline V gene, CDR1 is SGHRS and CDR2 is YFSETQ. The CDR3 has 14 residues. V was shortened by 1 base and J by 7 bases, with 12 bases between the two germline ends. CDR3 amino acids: CASSLQGTENEQFF. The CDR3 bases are TGCGCCAGCAGCTTGCAGGGTACGGAGAATGAGCAGTTCTTC.

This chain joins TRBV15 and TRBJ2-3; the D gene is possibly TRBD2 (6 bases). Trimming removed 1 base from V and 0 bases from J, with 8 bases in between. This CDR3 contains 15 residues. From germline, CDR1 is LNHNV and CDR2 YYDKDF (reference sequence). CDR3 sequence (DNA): TGTGCCACCAGCAGAGGCGGGGACAGCACAGATACGCAGTATTTT. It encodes CATSRGGDSTDTQYF.

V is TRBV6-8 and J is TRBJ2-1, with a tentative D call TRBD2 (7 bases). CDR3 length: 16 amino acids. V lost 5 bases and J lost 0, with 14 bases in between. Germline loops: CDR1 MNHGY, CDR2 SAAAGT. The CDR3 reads CASSRGEGSSYNEQFF. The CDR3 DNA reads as TGTGCCAGCAGTAGGGGGGAGGGGAGCTCCTACAATGAGCAGTTCTTC.

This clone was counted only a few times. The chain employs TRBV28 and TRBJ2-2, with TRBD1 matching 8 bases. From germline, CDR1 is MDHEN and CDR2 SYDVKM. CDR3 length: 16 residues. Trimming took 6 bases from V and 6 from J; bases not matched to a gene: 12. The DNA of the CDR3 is TGTGCCAGCAGACTTCAGGGGGCACGGTTATCCGGGGAGCTGTTTTTT. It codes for CASRLQGARLSGELFF.

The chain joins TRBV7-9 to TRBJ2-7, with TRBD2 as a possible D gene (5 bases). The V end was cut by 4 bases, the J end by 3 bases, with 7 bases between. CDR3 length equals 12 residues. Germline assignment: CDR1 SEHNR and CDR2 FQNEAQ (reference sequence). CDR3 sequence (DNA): TGTGCCAGCAGCTCGAGGGACTACGAGCAGTACTTC. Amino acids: CASSSRDYEQYF.

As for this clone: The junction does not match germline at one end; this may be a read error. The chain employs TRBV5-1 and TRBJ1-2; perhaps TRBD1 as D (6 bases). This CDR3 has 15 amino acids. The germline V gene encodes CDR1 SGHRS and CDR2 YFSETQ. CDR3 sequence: CASSLSGGSNYGYTF. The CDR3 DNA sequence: TGCGCCAGCAGCTTGTCTGGGGGCTCGAACTACGGCTACACCTTC.

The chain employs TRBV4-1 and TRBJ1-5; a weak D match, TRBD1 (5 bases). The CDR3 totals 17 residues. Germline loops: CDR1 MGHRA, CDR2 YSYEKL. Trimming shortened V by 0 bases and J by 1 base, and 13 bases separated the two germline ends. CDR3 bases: TGCGCCAGCAGCCAAGAAGGCACCGGACACAGCAATCAGCCCCAGCATTTT. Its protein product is CASSQEGTGHSNQPQHF.

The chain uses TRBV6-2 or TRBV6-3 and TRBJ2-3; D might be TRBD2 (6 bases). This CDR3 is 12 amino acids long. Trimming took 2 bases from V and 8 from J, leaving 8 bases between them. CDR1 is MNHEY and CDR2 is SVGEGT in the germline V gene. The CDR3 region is CASSYMRGTQYF. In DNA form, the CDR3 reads TGTGCCAGCAGTTACATGCGGGGTACGCAGTATTTT.

DNA for the CDR3: TGTGCCAGCAGGGACCCGGCTAGCGGACAAGAGACCCAGTACTTC. Protein product: CASRDPASGQETQYF. The chain has TRBV25-1 and TRBJ2-5; TRBD2 matches 7 bases. With 6 bases clipped from V and 2 bases from J, the junction kept 9 bases outside the gene matches. The CDR3 has 15 amino acids. Germline CDR1 MGHDK, CDR2 SYGVNS.